The T cell receptor (beta chain) under discussion was sequenced for a study of control samples from healthy donors and cancer patients (TCRdb year 2020). Receptors were amplified or captured by the immunoSEQ multiplex PCR assay. Entries here come from immuneACCESS through TCRdb and include only in-frame sequences with V and J called. Some clones fail to appear in such tables; in the studies checked, an unresolved V gene covers under half of the shortfall, and the cause of the remainder is unknown. In all, the sample holds some 210,000 clones, and roughly nine tenths of those were seen once. 1.5% to 2% of the sample is taken by the ten largest. A few counts support this clone. This clone's antigen is unknown. No per-base quality is available; no much larger clone lies one base away. The germline V gene (reference sequence) specifies SEHNR as CDR1 and FQNEAQ as CDR2. The CDR3 covers 14 residues, taking in both the cysteine and the phenylalanine. Just CDR3 DNA is preserved here, 42 bases in frame from base 1. Trimming takes 4 bases off V and 3 bases off J; junction bases not matched to a gene: 5.

This sequence originates from a man aged 30 to 45 in good health. The sequencing sample was made of blood. The chain employs TRBV7-9 and TRBJ2-7; 8 bases in the middle match TRBD1. The CDR3 sequence is CASSSDTGGYEQYF. The base sequence is TGTGCCAGCAGCTCAGATACAGGGGGCTACGAGCAGTACTTC.